Described below is a single T cell receptor beta chain sequence and its context. Assay: immunoSEQ multiplex PCR; the TCRdb copy retains only in-frame clones and omits some. The sample contains 30,000 or so clones, roughly 94% of which appear only once. These data originate in a study of T cells in tuberculosis. Noted time point: new active TB diagnosis, blood taken before or within 7 days of starting treatment. J was trimmed by 2 bases and V by 8 bases; bases with no gene match: 12. The CDR3 length is 15 residues. The germline V gene has CDR1 SGHVS and CDR2 FQNEAQ. The chain recombines TRBV7-8 with TRBJ2-7; the match to TRBD1 covers 7 bases. The TCR originated in an adult with tuberculosis. Some clones in this sample may be carry-over from other donors' samples. Material: PBMCs, obtained at tuberculosis diagnosis. In nucleotides, the CDR3 is TGTGCCAGCGACGACCTCCCGAGGGGGCCCTACGAGCAGTACTTC. Residues: CASDDLPRGPYEQYF.